This passage covers 23 T cell receptor beta chains from one sample sequenced in a study of regulatory T cells in long-lasting Graves disease. Time point indicated: newly diagnosed GD, antithyroid drugs for less than 3 months. After RNA was extracted from PBMCs, the TCR library was made from it. The authors built TCR beta libraries using iRepertoire HTBI primers and Arm-PCR of CDR3 regions. MiXCR, run by TCRdb on the multiplex PCR reads, gives a single entry per CDR3 protein. Altogether fewer than 550,000 distinct CDR3 sequences are present, about 16% being singletons, with the ten largest covering 20% to 30%. A further study also used this sample, focusing on T cells in Graves' hyperthyroidism and ophthalmopathy.

Sequencing was performed on peripheral blood mononuclear cells (PBMCs), taken at new diagnosis, from a patient treated with antithyroid drugs. The receptors stem from a woman aged 35 to 59 with Graves disease.

This clonotype showed up just once. The CDR3 bases are TGCGCCAGCAGCCGTGCCAGGGGACGAGCCAAAAACATTCAGTACTTC. It codes for CASSRARGRAKNIQYF. The rearrangement joins TRBV4-1 to TRBJ2-4; possibly TRBD1 for D (6 bases). Germline values: CDR1 MGHRA, CDR2 YSYEKL. The CDR3 totals 16 residues. V gave up 4 bases and J gave up 0 bases, with 13 bases separating them.

In this sample, this clonotype turned up a few times. This chain links TRBV12-3 or TRBV12-4 with TRBJ2-7; D remains unclear. CDR3 length equals 12 residues. Trimming shortened V by 3 bases and J by 4 bases, and 7 bases separated the two germline ends. The CDR3, as DNA: TGTGCCAGCAGTTTTTTCGTTTACGAGCAGTACTTC. It translates to CASSFFVYEQYF.

This clonotype was seen at least ten times. The rearrangement uses TRBV2 and TRBJ1-2; possibly TRBD1 for D (5 bases). This CDR3 is 11 amino acids long. Germline CDR1 is SNHLY and CDR2 is FYNNEI. The V gene lost 9 bases and the J gene lost 1 base, with 6 bases spanning the gap. CDR3 nucleotides: TGTGCCAGTGACAGTAACTATGGCTACACCTTC. Translating it yields CASDSNYGYTF.

The V gene is TRBV7-9, the J gene TRBJ2-2; D is uncertain. The V and J ends lost 5 bases and 0 bases respectively, with 10 bases between them. CDR1 and CDR2 (germline): SEHNR, FQNEAQ (reference sequence). The CDR3 is made up of 15 amino acids. CDR3 nucleotides: TGTGCCAGCAGCCGGACGTCCTCGAACACCGGGGAGCTGTTTTTT. Amino acid sequence: CASSRTSSNTGELFF.

This clonotype was seen ten or more times. The chain joins TRBV2 to TRBJ1-6; D not resolved. CDR3 size: 14 residues. The germline V gene encodes CDR1 SNHLY and CDR2 FYNNEI. V lost 5 bases and J lost 8, with 13 bases in between. CDR3 region: CASSLGRPYSPLHF. For the CDR3, the DNA is TGTGCCAGCAGTCTTGGACGTCCCTATTCACCCCTCCACTTT.

In this sample, this clonotype turned up many times. V and J are TRBV6-2 or TRBV6-3 and TRBJ1-1; D is perhaps TRBD1 (5 bases). The germline V gene encodes CDR1 MNHEY and CDR2 SVGEGT. V was pared by 5 bases and J by 9 bases, with 16 bases between. The CDR3 loop spans 13 amino acids. CDR3 nucleotides: TGTGCCAGCAGTGGGCTACGGGACGGCAAAGCTTTCTTT. It encodes CASSGLRDGKAFF.

This clonotype was counted many times. The V and J genes are TRBV12-5 and TRBJ2-1; a weak D match, TRBD2 (5 bases). V was pared by 5 bases and J by 0 bases, with 17 bases between. Looked up from germline, CDR1 is LGHNT and CDR2 is FRNRAP. This CDR3 comprises 17 residues. The CDR3 nucleotides read TGTGCTAGTGGTCTAAGAGGGTGGACTGACTCCTACAATGAGCAGTTCTTC. It yields the protein CASGLRGWTDSYNEQFF. Variable domain in full (rest from reference TRBV12-5 and TRBJ2-1): DARVTQTPRHKVTEMGQEVTMRCQPILGHNTVFWYRQTMMQGLELLAYFRNRAPLDDSGMPKDRFSAEMPDATLATLKIQPSEPRDSAVYFCASGLRGWTDSYNEQFFGPGTRLTVL.

The sample holds a few counts of this clonotype. The V call is TRBV10-1, the J call TRBJ1-3, with D unresolved. CDR3 length: 13 residues. CDR1 and CDR2 from the germline V gene are WNHNN and SYGVQD (reference sequence). V was shortened by 3 bases and J by 4 bases, with 7 bases between the two germline ends. The CDR3 region is CASSDSVGNTIYF. CDR3 DNA: TGCGCCAGCAGTGATTCCGTCGGAAACACCATATATTTT.

The rearrangement links TRBV19 to TRBJ2-1; a weak D match, TRBD1 (6 bases). Looked up from germline, CDR1 is LNHDA and CDR2 is SQIVND (reference sequence). Trimming took off 8 bases at V and 7 bases at J, with 21 bases between the two ends. This CDR3 spans 15 amino acids. CDR3 sequence (DNA): TGTGCCAGTGGTCCTCAAGGGGGTTCCTGGAATGAGCAGTTCTTC. Translated: CASGPQGGSWNEQFF.

This clonotype was observed many times. V and J are TRBV27 and TRBJ1-5; possibly TRBD1 for D (5 bases). Looked up from germline, CDR1 is MNHEY and CDR2 is SMNVEV (reference sequence). This CDR3 has 16 residues. V was trimmed by 6 bases and J by 3 bases, leaving 18 bases between them. This CDR3 is CASRRGTAGANQPQHF. The CDR3 coding sequence is TGTGCCAGCAGGAGGGGCACTGCCGGGGCCAATCAGCCCCAGCATTTT.

This clonotype was found a few times. This sequence joins TRBV6-1 and TRBJ2-7; D might be TRBD1 (6 bases). The CDR3 consists of 14 residues. Germline CDR1 and CDR2: MNHNS and SASEGT. V lost 8 bases and J 0 bases, leaving 14 bases between the germline ends. CDR3 protein: CASSRQVTSYEQYF. The DNA for the CDR3 is TGTGCCAGCTCCAGACAGGTAACCTCCTACGAGCAGTACTTC.

There are a few counts of this clonotype. The chain carries TRBV7-8 and TRBJ2-1; D is unresolved. Germline CDR1 SGHVS, CDR2 FQNEAQ. The V gene lost 2 bases and the J gene lost 4 bases, with 6 bases spanning the gap. The CDR3 sequence is 13 residues long. As DNA, the CDR3 is TGTGCCAGCAGCTTACAGATTTACAATGAGCAGTTCTTC. It yields the protein CASSLQIYNEQFF.

This clonotype was counted ten times or more. J is TRBJ1-5 and V is TRBV28, with D perhaps TRBD1 (6 bases). V dropped 6 bases and J dropped 4 bases, with 10 bases sitting between them. This CDR3 has 13 residues. Germline assignment: CDR1 MDHEN and CDR2 SYDVKM. The CDR3 spells CASSRGQNQPQHF. The DNA for the CDR3 is TGTGCCAGCAGCCGAGGACAGAATCAGCCCCAGCATTTT.

This clonotype occurred many times. The chain uses TRBV12-3 or TRBV12-4 and TRBJ1-2; the D is unclear. The CDR3 spans 14 residues. Trimming removed 1 base at V and 0 bases at J, with 6 bases between. The CDR3 DNA reads TGTGCCAGCAGTTTAGGAGTGTCTAACTATGGCTACACCTTC. Protein sequence: CASSLGVSNYGYTF.

Concerning this clonotype itself: A read error may explain this, as a much larger clone is one base away. The chain has TRBV6-2 or TRBV6-3 and TRBJ1-5; possible D gene TRBD1, 6 bases. Germline V gives CDR1 MNHEY, CDR2 SVGEGT. Deletions cut 1 base from V and 7 bases from J, with 14 bases between. The CDR3 has 15 residues. The CDR3 DNA reads TGTGCCAGCAGTTACTTGAGGGGGGCTGGGCAGCCCCAGCATTTT. It translates to CASSYLRGAGQPQHF.

In the case of this clonotype: A read error may produce the germline difference seen at one junction end. V is TRBV11-2 and J is TRBJ1-6, with D hard to call. This CDR3 has 17 amino acids. The V gene's germline CDR1 is SGHAT and CDR2 FQNNGV. The CDR3 DNA reads TGTACCAGCAGCTTAGCGGCCACCAGCTCCTATAATTCACCCCTCCACTTT. Its protein product is CTSSLAATSSYNSPLHF.

This clonotype came up many times. The V and J genes are TRBV2 and TRBJ2-3; D is possibly TRBD2 (5 bases). Germline V gene sequence: CDR1 SNHLY, CDR2 FYNNEI. V was shortened by 5 bases and J by 0 bases, with 12 bases between the two germline ends. The length of the CDR3 is 15 residues. The CDR3 nucleotides are TGTGCCAGCAGTCTGGACTCTTCTAGCACAGATACGCAGTATTTT. Its protein product is CASSLDSSSTDTQYF.

On this clonotype: This may be a read error, as it is one base from a much larger clone. V is TRBV2 and J is TRBJ1-5, with a weak D call TRBD1 (5 bases). CDR1 SNHLY and CDR2 FYNNEI come from the germline V gene. This CDR3 has 15 amino acids. V dropped 1 base and J dropped 4 bases, with 11 bases sitting between them. CDR3 loop: CASSEGWGANQPQHF. For the CDR3, the DNA is TGTGCCAGCAGTGAAGGCTGGGGCGCGAATCAGCCCCAGCATTTT.

This clonotype was seen only a few times. V and J are TRBV20-1 and TRBJ2-2, with TRBD2 identical over 14 bases. V shed 6 bases and J 7 bases; nucleotides not matched to a gene: 7. Germline lookup yields CDR1 DFQATT and CDR2 SNEGSKA (reference sequence). The CDR3 is 15 amino acids. CDR3 loop: CSAPGLAGEVGELFF. DNA of the CDR3: TGCAGTGCGCCGGGACTAGCGGGGGAGGTCGGGGAGCTGTTTTTT.

This clonotype was observed at least ten times. V and J are TRBV6-5 and TRBJ1-2; the D gene is possibly TRBD1 (5 bases). V was clipped by 4 bases and J by 4 bases, with 10 bases between them. This CDR3 spans 13 amino acids. The germline V gene encodes CDR1 MNHEY and CDR2 SVGAGI. CDR3: CASSSGGSYGYTF. The DNA for the CDR3 is TGTGCCAGCAGTTCCGGGGGGTCCTATGGCTACACCTTC.

This clonotype has only a few counts. The genes are TRBV30 and TRBJ2-3; 8 positions agree with TRBD1. The CDR3 is 13 residues long. The ends lost 5 bases at V and 1 base at J; junction bases unmatched: 2. The germline gives CDR1 GTSNPN, CDR2 SVGIG (reference sequence). CDR3 sequence (DNA): TGTGCCTGGTTGACAGGGGGCACAGATACGCAGTATTTT. It encodes CAWLTGGTDTQYF.

With regard to this clonotype: Possible read error: a much larger clone is one base away. The chain recombines TRBV7-9 with TRBJ2-3; D remains unclear. This CDR3 contains 14 residues. Germline CDR1 and CDR2: SEHNR and FQNEAQ (reference sequence). CDR3 DNA sequence: TGTGCCGGCAGCGCGGACCTCCTCACAGATACGCAGTATTTT. It encodes CAGSADLLTDTQYF.

Points on this clonotype: A read error is the likely source, as a far larger clone sits one nucleotide away. The chain combines TRBV7-2 with TRBJ1-1, with D uncertain. Germline CDR1 SGHTA, CDR2 FQGNSA. The length of the CDR3 is 13 residues. The CDR3 coding sequence is TGTGCCAGCAGCCTAACTCGGAACACTGAAGCTTCCTTT. Translated: CASSLTRNTEASF. The full variable domain, its missing parts supplied by reference TRBV7-2 and TRBJ1-1, is GAGVSQSPSNKVTEKGKDVELRCDPISGHTALYWYRQSLGQGLEFLIYFQGNSAPDKSGLPSDRFSAERTGGSVSTLTIQRTQQEDSAVYLCASSLTRNTEASFGQGTRLTVV.